The 20 T cell receptor beta chains below were found in one sample sequenced in a study of shared clonotypes between healthy human individuals. TCRdb's table, derived via immunoSEQ multiplex PCR, lists solely in-frame clones and lacks some. The sample shows over 850,000 clones, 75% to 85% of them seen only once. Specimen: memory CD4+ T cells from PBMCs. Indicated subset: CD45RA-negative fraction. The receptors were sampled from a man younger than 35 in good health. Some clones in this sample may be carry-over from other donors' samples.

The CDR3 sequence is CASSAQSGGAGGELFF. The CDR3 nucleotides are TGTGCCAGCAGTGCCCAGTCAGGGGGCGCGGGCGGGGAGCTGTTTTTT. The rearrangement links TRBV2 to TRBJ2-2; 8 positions agree with TRBD1. The CDR3 length is 16 residues. Germline values: CDR1 SNHLY, CDR2 FYNNEI. V trimming: 4 bases; J trimming: 7 bases; junction bases outside the gene matches: 11.

The chain recombines TRBV18 with TRBJ2-2; D ambiguous. CDR1 KGHSH and CDR2 LQKENI come from the germline V gene. The V end was cut by 1 base, the J end by 6 bases, with 12 bases between. CDR3 length: 15 amino acids. The DNA for the CDR3 is TGTGCCAGCTCACCACAAGGATCTCTGGCCGGGGAGCTGTTTTTT. Translation: CASSPQGSLAGELFF.

This clone was detected only once. The chain has TRBV7-3 and TRBJ2-2; D possibly corresponds to TRBD2 (6 bases). The CDR3 totals 14 residues. With 3 bases removed from V and 7 bases from J, the gap between germline ends came to 12 bases. Per germline, CDR1 SGHTA and CDR2 FQGTGA. The CDR3, as DNA: TGTGCCAGCAGCTTTTCGGGAGTTAACGGGGAGCTGTTTTTT. Its protein is CASSFSGVNGELFF.

This chain connects TRBV18 to TRBJ2-1; TRBD1 or TRBD2 may be the D gene (5 bases each). Germline V gene data show CDR1 as KGHSH and CDR2 as LQKENI. The ends were cut back, 3 bases at V and 9 bases at J, with 15 bases in the middle. CDR3 size: 14 residues. The CDR3 nucleotides read TGTGCCAGCTCACCCCCGGGACGAGAACCTGAGCAGTTCTTC. Translating it yields CASSPPGREPEQFF.

A few counts support this clone. This chain joins TRBV19 and TRBJ2-7; TRBD1 matches at 8 bases. Trimming cost V 6 bases and J 4 bases; bases outside gene matches: 8. Germline V lookup: CDR1 LNHDA, CDR2 SQIVND (reference sequence). This CDR3 has 14 residues. The CDR3 region is CASRNSGQAYEQYF. The CDR3 nucleotides are TGTGCCAGTAGGAACTCGGGACAGGCTTACGAGCAGTACTTC.

A remark on this clone: Other DNA variants within this sample encode the same CDR3. This chain uses TRBV7-2 with TRBJ2-6; 8 bases are shared with TRBD1. The CDR3 sequence is 15 residues long. The germline V gene has CDR1 SGHTA and CDR2 FQGNSA. The J segment lost 2 bases and the V segment lost 4 bases, leaving 1 base of the junction unmatched. The CDR3 loop is CASSSGQAGANVLTF. The CDR3 DNA follows: TGTGCCAGCAGCTCGGGACAGGCTGGGGCCAACGTCCTGACTTTC.

The chain has TRBV9 and TRBJ1-5; no reliable D call. The length of the CDR3 is 15 residues. The V gene's germline CDR1 is SGDLS and CDR2 YYNGEE. V dropped 2 bases and J dropped 7 bases, with 16 bases sitting between them. The CDR3 sequence is CASSVASSPGQPQHF. The DNA of the CDR3 is TGTGCCAGCAGCGTCGCATCTTCCCCTGGGCAGCCCCAGCATTTT. Supplemented by reference TRBV9 and TRBJ1-5, the full variable domain reads DSGVTQTPKHLITATGQRVTLRCSPRSGDLSVYWYQQSLDQGLQFLIQYYNGEERAKGNILERFSAQQFPDLHSELNLSSLELGDSALYFCASSVASSPGQPQHFGDGTRLSIL.

Regarding this clone: The sample contains more than one DNA sequence encoding this CDR3. The rearrangement joins TRBV28 to TRBJ2-7, with TRBD1 as a possible D gene (6 bases). Germline-derived CDR1 and CDR2 are MDHEN and SYDVKM. Deletions cut 5 bases from V and 4 bases from J, with 12 bases between. This CDR3 is built from 13 residues. The CDR3 bases are TGTGCCAGCAGTGGGACACCCACATACGAGCAGTACTTC. Residues: CASSGTPTYEQYF.

The CDR3 protein is CASSKRPGMVITEAFF. The DNA of the CDR3 is TGTGCCAGCAGCAAACGTCCGGGGATGGTGATCACTGAAGCTTTCTTT. This sequence joins TRBV21-1 and TRBJ1-1. TRBV21-1 is a known pseudogene. This CDR3 has 16 residues.

V and J are TRBV20-1 and TRBJ1-1; D not resolved. The V end was cut by 5 bases, the J end by 7 bases, with 11 bases between. In germline, CDR1 is DFQATT, CDR2 SNEGSKA (reference sequence). This CDR3 contains 11 residues. The CDR3 region has the DNA TGCAGTGCTTCTCTTCAAGTTGAAGCTTTCTTT. Its protein product is CSASLQVEAFF.

A note on this clone: Distinct nucleotide sequences in the sample also encode this CDR3. This chain joins TRBV18 and TRBJ2-1; the match to TRBD2 covers 10 bases. The CDR3 totals 16 residues. Losses at the gene ends were 3 bases for V and 7 bases for J; bases not matched to a gene: 9. Germline values: CDR1 KGHSH, CDR2 LQKENI. CDR3 sequence: CASSPVGLAGDNEQFF. CDR3 DNA sequence: TGTGCCAGCTCACCGGTGGGGCTAGCGGGAGATAATGAGCAGTTCTTC.

This rearrangement joins TRBV7-3 to TRBJ1-5; D ambiguous. Germline CDR1 and CDR2: SGHTA and FQGTGA. This CDR3 is built from 14 residues. Trimming cost V 0 bases and J 3 bases, with 6 bases left between them. The CDR3 is CASSLTGNNQPQHF. CDR3 nucleotides: TGTGCCAGCAGCTTAACAGGAAACAATCAGCCCCAGCATTTT.

The chain uses TRBV6-5 and TRBJ1-5; no clear D. Deletions cut 10 bases from V and 0 bases from J, with 10 bases between. In germline, CDR1 is MNHEY, CDR2 SVGAGI. The CDR3 extends over 13 amino acids. The CDR3 here is CAIGTDSNQPQHF. DNA for the CDR3: TGTGCCATCGGAACCGATAGCAATCAGCCCCAGCATTTT.

The chain uses TRBV4-3 and TRBJ2-1; D is perhaps TRBD1 or TRBD2 (5 bases each). The CDR3 covers 16 residues. Between the trimmed V and J ends, which lost 4 bases and 5 bases, there was a span of 18 bases. The germline V gene encodes CDR1 LGHNA and CDR2 YSLEER. CDR3 DNA: TGCGCCAGCAGCCGACGGGACCCCGAACGTAACAATGAGCAGTTCTTC. Translation: CASSRRDPERNNEQFF.

This sequence joins TRBV5-1 and TRBJ1-2; 7 nucleotides line up with TRBD1. The CDR3 sequence is 15 residues long. Germline V gene data show CDR1 as SGHRS and CDR2 as YFSETQ. V was clipped by 0 bases and J by 6 bases; unmatched bases: 8. The CDR3 DNA sequence: TGCGCCAGCAGCTTGGCCACAGGGACAGAGAATGGCTACACCTTC. Its protein is CASSLATGTENGYTF.

The rearrangement joins TRBV7-9 to TRBJ2-3; 7 nucleotides match TRBD1. The CDR3 is 17 residues long. V lost 4 bases, J lost 2 bases, and 12 bases stayed unmatched. From germline, CDR1 is SEHNR and CDR2 FQNEAQ (reference sequence). As DNA, the CDR3 is TGTGCCAGCAGCTCAAGACAGGGCGGGTACCCCACAGATACGCAGTATTTT. The encoded protein is CASSSRQGGYPTDTQYF.

About this clone: Within the sample, other DNA sequences also encode this same CDR3. The rearrangement uses TRBV7-2 and TRBJ1-1; 8 bases match TRBD1. V trimming: 4 bases; J trimming: 5 bases; junction bases outside the gene matches: 6. This CDR3 contains 14 residues. Germline V gene lookup returns CDR1 SGHTA and CDR2 FQGNSA. The CDR3 sequence: CASSSDRGRTEAFF. CDR3 coding DNA: TGTGCCAGCAGCTCAGACAGGGGACGGACTGAAGCTTTCTTT.

This chain links TRBV7-2 with TRBJ1-2; the D is unclear. Germline V gene data show CDR1 as SGHTA and CDR2 as FQGNSA. V was trimmed by 1 base and J by 2 bases, leaving 14 bases between them. CDR3 size: 16 residues. The CDR3 sequence is CASSLERGGRNYGYTF. CDR3 in DNA: TGTGCCAGCAGCTTAGAACGTGGCGGAAGAAACTATGGCTACACCTTC.

This chain uses TRBV6-6 with TRBJ1-1; D is ambiguous. The V end lost 2 bases, the J end lost 0 bases, and 10 bases lay between the germline ends. The CDR3 has 15 amino acids. Germline values: CDR1 MNHNY, CDR2 SVGAGI (reference sequence). The CDR3 reads CASSYAQPMNTEAFF. DNA of the CDR3: TGTGCCAGCAGTTACGCCCAGCCTATGAACACTGAAGCTTTCTTT.

This clone was detected once. The chain has TRBV4-3 and TRBJ1-1; D gene uncertain. Germline-derived CDR1 and CDR2 are LGHNA and YSLEER. Trimming left V 0 bases short and J 0 bases short, with 11 bases between. The CDR3 runs to 16 residues. CDR3 DNA: TGCGCCAGCAGCCAAGAACGTGGCAGATTGAACACTGAAGCTTTCTTT. Translated, it gives CASSQERGRLNTEAFF.